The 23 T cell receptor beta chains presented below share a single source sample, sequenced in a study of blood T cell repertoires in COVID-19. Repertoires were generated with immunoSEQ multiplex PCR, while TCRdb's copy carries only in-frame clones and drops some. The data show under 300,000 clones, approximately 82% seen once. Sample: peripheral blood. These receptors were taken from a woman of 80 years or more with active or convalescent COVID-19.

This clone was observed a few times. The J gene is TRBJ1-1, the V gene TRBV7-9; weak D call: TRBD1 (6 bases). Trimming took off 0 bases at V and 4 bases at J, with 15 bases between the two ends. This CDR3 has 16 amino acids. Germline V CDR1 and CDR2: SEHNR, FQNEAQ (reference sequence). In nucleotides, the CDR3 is TGTGCCAGCAGCTTAGCGGGACGGGGGGCGGCCACTGAAGCTTTCTTT. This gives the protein CASSLAGRGAATEAFF.

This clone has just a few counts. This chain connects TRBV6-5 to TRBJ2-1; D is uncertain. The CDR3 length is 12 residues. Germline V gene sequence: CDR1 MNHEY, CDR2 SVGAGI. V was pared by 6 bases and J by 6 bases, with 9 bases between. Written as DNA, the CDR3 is TGTGCCAGCAGAAGTAGCACCAATGAGCAGTTCTTC. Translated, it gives CASRSSTNEQFF.

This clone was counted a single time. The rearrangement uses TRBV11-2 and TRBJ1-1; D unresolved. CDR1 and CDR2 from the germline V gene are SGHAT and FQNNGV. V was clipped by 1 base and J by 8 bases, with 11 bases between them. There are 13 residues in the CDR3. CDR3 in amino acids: CASSLVGRKEAFF. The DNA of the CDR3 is TGTGCCAGCAGCTTAGTAGGCAGGAAAGAAGCTTTCTTT. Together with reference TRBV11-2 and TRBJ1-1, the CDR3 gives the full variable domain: EAGVAQSPRYKIIEKRQSVAFWCNPISGHATLYWYQQILGQGPKLLIQFQNNGVVDDSQLPKDRFSAERLKGVDSTLKIQPAKLEDSAVYLCASSLVGRKEAFFGQGTRLTVV.

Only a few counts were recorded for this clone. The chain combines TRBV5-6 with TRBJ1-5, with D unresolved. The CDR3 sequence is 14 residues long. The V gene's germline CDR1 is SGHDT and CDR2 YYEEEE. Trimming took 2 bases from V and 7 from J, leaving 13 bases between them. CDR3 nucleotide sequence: TGTGCCAGCAGCTTTGGACGGTCGGGGCAGCCCCAGCATTTT. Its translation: CASSFGRSGQPQHF.

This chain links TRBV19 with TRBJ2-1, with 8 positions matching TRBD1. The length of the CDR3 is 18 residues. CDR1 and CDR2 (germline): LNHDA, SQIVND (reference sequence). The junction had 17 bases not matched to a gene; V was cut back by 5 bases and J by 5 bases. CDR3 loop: CASSASSYTGGFDNEQFF. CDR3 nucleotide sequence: TGTGCCAGTAGTGCCTCCTCCTATACAGGGGGATTCGACAATGAGCAGTTCTTC. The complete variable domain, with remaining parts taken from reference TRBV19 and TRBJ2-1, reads DGGITQSPKYLFRKEGQNVTLSCEQNLNHDAMYWYRQDPGQGLRLIYYSQIVNDFQKGDIAEGYSVSREKKESFPLTVTSAQKNPTAFYLCASSASSYTGGFDNEQFFGPGTRLTVL.

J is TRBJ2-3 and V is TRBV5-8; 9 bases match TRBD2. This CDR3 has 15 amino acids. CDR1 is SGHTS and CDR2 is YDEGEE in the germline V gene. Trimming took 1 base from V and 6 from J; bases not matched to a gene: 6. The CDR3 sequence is CASSLYAGGRDTQYF. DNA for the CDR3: TGTGCCAGCAGCTTGTATGCGGGAGGGAGGGATACGCAGTATTTT.

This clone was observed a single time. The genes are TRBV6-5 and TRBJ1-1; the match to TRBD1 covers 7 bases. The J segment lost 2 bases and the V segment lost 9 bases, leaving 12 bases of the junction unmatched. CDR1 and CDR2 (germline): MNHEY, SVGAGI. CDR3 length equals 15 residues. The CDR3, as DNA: TGTGCCAGTCAGAGGCGGACAGGTACTAACACTGAAGCTTTCTTT. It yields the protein CASQRRTGTNTEAFF.

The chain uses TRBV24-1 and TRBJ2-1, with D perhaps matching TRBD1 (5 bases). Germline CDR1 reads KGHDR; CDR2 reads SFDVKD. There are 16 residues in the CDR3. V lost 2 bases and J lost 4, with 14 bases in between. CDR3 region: CATSDSYRQTYNEQFF. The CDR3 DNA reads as TGTGCCACCAGTGATTCCTACAGACAGACTTACAATGAGCAGTTCTTC.

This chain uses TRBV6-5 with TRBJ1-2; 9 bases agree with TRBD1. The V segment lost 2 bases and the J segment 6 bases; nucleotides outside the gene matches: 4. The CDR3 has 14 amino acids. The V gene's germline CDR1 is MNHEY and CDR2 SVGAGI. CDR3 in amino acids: CASSYGDRENGYTF. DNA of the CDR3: TGTGCCAGCAGTTACGGGGACAGGGAGAATGGCTACACCTTC.

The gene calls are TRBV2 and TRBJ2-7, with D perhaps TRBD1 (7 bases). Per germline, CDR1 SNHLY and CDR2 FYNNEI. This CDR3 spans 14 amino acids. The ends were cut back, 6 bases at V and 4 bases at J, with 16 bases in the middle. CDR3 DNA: TGTGCCAGCAGCGGAGGGGGCGCAAAATACGAGCAGTACTTC. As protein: CASSGGGAKYEQYF. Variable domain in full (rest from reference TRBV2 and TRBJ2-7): EPEVTQTPSHQVTQMGQEVILRCVPISNHLYFYWYRQILGQKVEFLVSFYNNEISEKSEIFDDQFSVERPDGSNFTLKIRSTKLEDSAMYFCASSGGGAKYEQYFGPGTRLTVT.

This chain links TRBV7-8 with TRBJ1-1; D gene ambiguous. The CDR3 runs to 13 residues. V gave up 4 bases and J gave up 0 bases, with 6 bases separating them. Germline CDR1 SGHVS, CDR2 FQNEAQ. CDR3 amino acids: CASSSTLNTEAFF. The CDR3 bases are TGTGCCAGCAGCTCAACTTTGAACACTGAAGCTTTCTTT. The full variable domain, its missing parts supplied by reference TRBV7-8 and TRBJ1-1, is GAGVSQSPRYKVAKRGQDVALRCDPISGHVSLFWYQQALGQGPEFLTYFQNEAQLDKSGLPSDRFFAERPEGSVSTLKIQRTQQEDSAVYLCASSSTLNTEAFFGQGTRLTVV.

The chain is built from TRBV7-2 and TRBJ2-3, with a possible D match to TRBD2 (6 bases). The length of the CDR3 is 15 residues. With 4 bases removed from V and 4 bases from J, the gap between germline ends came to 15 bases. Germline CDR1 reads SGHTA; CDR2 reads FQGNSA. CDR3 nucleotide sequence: TGTGCCAGCAGCTACCACCGGGGGTCCGCAGATACGCAGTATTTT. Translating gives CASSYHRGSADTQYF.

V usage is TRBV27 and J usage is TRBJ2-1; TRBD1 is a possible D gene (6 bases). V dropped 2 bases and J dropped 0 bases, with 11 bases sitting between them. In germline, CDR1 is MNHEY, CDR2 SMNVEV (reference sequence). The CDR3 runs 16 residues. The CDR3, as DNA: TGTGCCAGCAGTTTACAGGGGTCTACCTCCTACAATGAGCAGTTCTTC. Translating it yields CASSLQGSTSYNEQFF.

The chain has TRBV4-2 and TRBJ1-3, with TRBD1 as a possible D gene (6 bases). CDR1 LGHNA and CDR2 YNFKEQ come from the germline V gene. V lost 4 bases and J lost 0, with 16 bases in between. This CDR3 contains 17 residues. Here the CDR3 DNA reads TGTGCCAGCAGCCCGCTTGCAGGGGAGGGCTCTGGAAACACCATATATTTT. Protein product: CASSPLAGEGSGNTIYF.

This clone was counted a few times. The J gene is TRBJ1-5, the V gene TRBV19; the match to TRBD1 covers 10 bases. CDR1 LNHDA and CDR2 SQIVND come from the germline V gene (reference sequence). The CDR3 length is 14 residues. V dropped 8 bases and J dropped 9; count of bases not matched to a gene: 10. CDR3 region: CASGRDRGIRPQHF. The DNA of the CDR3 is TGTGCCAGTGGCCGGGACAGGGGTATTCGGCCCCAGCATTTT. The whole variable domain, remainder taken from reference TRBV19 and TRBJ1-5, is DGGITQSPKYLFRKEGQNVTLSCEQNLNHDAMYWYRQDPGQGLRLIYYSQIVNDFQKGDIAEGYSVSREKKESFPLTVTSAQKNPTAFYLCASGRDRGIRPQHFGDGTRLSIL.

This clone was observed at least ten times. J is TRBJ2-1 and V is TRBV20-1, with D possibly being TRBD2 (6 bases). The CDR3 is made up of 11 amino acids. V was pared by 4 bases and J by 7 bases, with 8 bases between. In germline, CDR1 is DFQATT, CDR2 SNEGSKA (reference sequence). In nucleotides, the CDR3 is TGCAGTGCTACGGGGACTAATGAGCAGTTCTTC. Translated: CSATGTNEQFF.

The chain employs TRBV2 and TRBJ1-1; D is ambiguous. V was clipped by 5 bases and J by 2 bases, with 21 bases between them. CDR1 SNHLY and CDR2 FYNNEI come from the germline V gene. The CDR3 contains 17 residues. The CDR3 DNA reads TGTGCCAGCAGTTACCCCCAAGAGGGCGCGTTCAACACTGAAGCTTTCTTT. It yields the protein CASSYPQEGAFNTEAFF.

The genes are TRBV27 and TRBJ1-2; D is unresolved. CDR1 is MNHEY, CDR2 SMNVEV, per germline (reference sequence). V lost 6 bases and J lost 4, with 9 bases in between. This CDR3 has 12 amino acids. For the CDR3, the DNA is TGTGCCAGCAGCCCTAGAACCTATGGCTACACCTTC. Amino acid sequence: CASSPRTYGYTF.

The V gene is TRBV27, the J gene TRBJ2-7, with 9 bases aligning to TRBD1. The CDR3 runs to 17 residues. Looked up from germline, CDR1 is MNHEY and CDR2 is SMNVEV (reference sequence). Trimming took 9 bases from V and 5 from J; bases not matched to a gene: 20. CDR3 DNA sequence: TGTGCCAGTACGAAAATGGGGATATCCGGGACAGGGAACGAGCAGTACTTC. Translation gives CASTKMGISGTGNEQYF.

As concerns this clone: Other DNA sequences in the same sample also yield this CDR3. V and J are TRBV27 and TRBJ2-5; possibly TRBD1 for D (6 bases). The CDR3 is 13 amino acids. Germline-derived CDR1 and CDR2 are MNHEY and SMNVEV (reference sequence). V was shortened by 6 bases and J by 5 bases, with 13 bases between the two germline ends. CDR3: CASSYRVRETQYF. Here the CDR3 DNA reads TGTGCCAGCAGCTACAGGGTTCGGGAGACCCAGTACTTC.

The CDR3 DNA sequence: TGTGCCAGCAGTTTGCGGACAGGGTCAGGTGAGCAGTACTTC. This translates into CASSLRTGSGEQYF. The gene calls are TRBV6-5 and TRBJ2-7; 8 positions agree with TRBD1. The germline gives CDR1 MNHEY, CDR2 SVGAGI. With V trimmed by 4 bases and J by 7 bases, 9 bases remained unmatched. The CDR3 is made up of 14 amino acids.

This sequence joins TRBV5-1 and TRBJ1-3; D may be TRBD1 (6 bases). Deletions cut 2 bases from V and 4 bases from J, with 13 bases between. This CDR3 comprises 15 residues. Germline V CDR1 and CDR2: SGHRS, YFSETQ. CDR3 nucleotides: TGCGCCAGCAGCTTAAGGGGGAGCGGAGGAAACACCATATATTTT. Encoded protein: CASSLRGSGGNTIYF.

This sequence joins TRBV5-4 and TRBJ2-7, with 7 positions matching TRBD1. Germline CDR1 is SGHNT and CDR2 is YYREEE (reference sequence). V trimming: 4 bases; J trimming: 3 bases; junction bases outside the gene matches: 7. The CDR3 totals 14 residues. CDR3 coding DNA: TGTGCCAGCAGCCCAGGACAGGATCACTACGAGCAGTACTTC. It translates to CASSPGQDHYEQYF.